What follows are 13 T cell receptor beta chains derived from one specimen sequenced in a study of cytomegalovirus exposure and HLA in healthy donors. With 60 Vbeta and 13 Jbeta primers, the PCR was carried out. The data were produced by immunoSEQ multiplex PCR, yet TCRdb's version contains in-frame clones alone and is incomplete. Among about 110,000 clones, about 70% were seen once, and the ten largest hold approximately 3.8%. The sample was PBMCs. The receptors were sampled from a woman in her forties in good health and CMV-seronegative.

This clone appeared a few times. The chain combines TRBV6-5 with TRBJ2-5; TRBD2 is a possible D gene (6 bases). The CDR3 runs to 15 residues. Germline V gives CDR1 MNHEY, CDR2 SVGAGI. V lost 7 bases to trimming and J lost 0 bases, with 15 bases between them. The CDR3 region is CASKSLREYQETQYF. CDR3 nucleotides: TGTGCCAGCAAAAGCCTCCGGGAGTACCAAGAGACCCAGTACTTC.

The table lists this clone with a few counts. V gene TRBV19 combines with J gene TRBJ2-3; 7 bases agree with TRBD2. Germline V gene sequence: CDR1 LNHDA, CDR2 SQIVND (reference sequence). This CDR3 region has 16 residues. Trimming at V came to 6 bases and at J to 1 base, leaving 10 bases not matched to a gene. CDR3 residues: CASSSDWGRGTDTQYF. The CDR3 bases are TGTGCCAGTAGCTCCGACTGGGGGAGGGGCACAGATACGCAGTATTTT.

The chain uses TRBV16 and TRBJ1-5, with TRBD1 matching 7 bases. The CDR3 has 15 residues. The germline CDR1 and CDR2 sequences are KGHSY and FQNENV. V shed 5 bases and J 3 bases; nucleotides not matched to a gene: 7. CDR3 in DNA: TGTGCCAGCAGCGAGAGACAGGGATTCAATCAGCCCCAGCATTTT. This encodes CASSERQGFNQPQHF.

This clone showed up just a few times. V is TRBV28 and J is TRBJ2-5; 8 bases line up with TRBD2. V was pared by 2 bases and J by 5 bases, with 4 bases of the junction left unmatched. The germline V gene has CDR1 MDHEN and CDR2 SYDVKM. The CDR3 runs 14 residues. The CDR3 DNA reads as TGTGCCAGCAGTTTAAGCGGGAGTGGGGAGACCCAGTACTTC. Translating gives CASSLSGSGETQYF.

This clone was picked up a small number of times. This chain connects TRBV4-3 to TRBJ1-5; D remains ambiguous. The ends were cut back, 1 base at V and 5 bases at J, with 9 bases in the middle. The germline gives CDR1 LGHNA, CDR2 YSLEER. This CDR3 has 14 amino acids. CDR3 sequence: CASSQGGWDQPQHF. CDR3 bases: TGCGCCAGCAGCCAAGGAGGTTGGGATCAGCCCCAGCATTTT.

This chain uses TRBV7-7 with TRBJ2-5, with D perhaps TRBD2 (5 bases). Trimming left V 5 bases short and J 0 bases short, with 7 bases between. The CDR3 covers 13 residues. Germline-derived CDR1 and CDR2 are SSHAT and FNYEAQ (reference sequence). The CDR3 nucleotides read TGTGCCAGCAGCCCCGGGAACCAAGAGACCCAGTACTTC. Protein: CASSPGNQETQYF. Together with reference TRBV7-7 and TRBJ2-5, the CDR3 gives the full variable domain: GAGVSQSPRYKVTKRGQDVTLRCDPISSHATLYWYQQALGQGPEFLTYFNYEAQPDKSGLPSDRFSAERPEGSISTLTIQRTEQRDSAMYRCASSPGNQETQYFGPGTRLLVL.

The rearrangement joins TRBV4-1 to TRBJ1-2; no clear D. CDR1 is MGHRA and CDR2 is YSYEKL in the germline V gene. Trimming shortened V by 0 bases and J by 6 bases, and 20 bases separated the two germline ends. The CDR3 extends over 17 amino acids. The CDR3 nucleotides are TGCGCCAGCAGCCAAGAGCCAGACCCCGCGGGTTGGGATGGCTACACCTTC. This translates into CASSQEPDPAGWDGYTF.

The chain links TRBV19 to TRBJ1-2, with 8 bases fitting TRBD1. CDR3 length: 14 residues. Germline V gives CDR1 LNHDA, CDR2 SQIVND (reference sequence). V trimming: 4 bases; J trimming: 2 bases; junction bases outside the gene matches: 3. The CDR3 DNA sequence: TGTGCCAGTAGTAGCGGACAGGGCAACTATGGCTACACCTTC. Protein product: CASSSGQGNYGYTF.

To note about this clone: In the same sample, other DNA sequences code for this CDR3. This chain joins TRBV5-1 and TRBJ2-3; 8 bases match TRBD1. V gave up 4 bases and J gave up 3 bases; unmatched junction bases: 4. CDR1 is SGHRS, CDR2 YFSETQ, per germline. The CDR3 totals 14 residues. CDR3: CASSPGQGTDTQYF. CDR3 coding DNA: TGCGCCAGCAGCCCAGGACAGGGAACAGATACGCAGTATTTT.

The J gene is TRBJ2-3, the V gene TRBV27; possible D gene TRBD2, 6 bases. V was trimmed by 3 bases and J by 6 bases, leaving 13 bases between them. The CDR3 spans 14 residues. Germline V lookup: CDR1 MNHEY, CDR2 SMNVEV (reference sequence). The CDR3 sequence is CASSFSSLADTQYF. The DNA for the CDR3 is TGTGCCAGCAGTTTTTCTTCACTAGCCGATACGCAGTATTTT.

The chain is built from TRBV4-3 and TRBJ1-1; no firm D call. The CDR3 is made up of 14 amino acids. Germline assignment: CDR1 LGHNA and CDR2 YSLEER. The V end lost 4 bases, the J end lost 3 bases, and 12 bases lay between the germline ends. The DNA for the CDR3 is TGCGCCAGCAGCCCCGAGGTGGTCGACACTGAAGCTTTCTTT. Translated, it gives CASSPEVVDTEAFF.

V gene TRBV6-1 combines with J gene TRBJ1-1, with 7 positions matching TRBD1. Germline values: CDR1 MNHNS, CDR2 SASEGT. The V and J ends lost 2 bases and 5 bases, in that order; junction bases with no gene match: 5. The CDR3 is 14 residues long. Written as DNA, the CDR3 is TGTGCCAGCAGTGAATTTACAGGGGATACTGAAGCTTTCTTT. This translates into CASSEFTGDTEAFF.

V gene TRBV4-1 combines with J gene TRBJ1-5; 8 positions agree with TRBD1. CDR1 is MGHRA, CDR2 YSYEKL, per germline. This CDR3 region has 17 residues. J was trimmed by 2 bases and V by 4 bases; bases with no gene match: 10. The chain's CDR3 is CASSPLTGGRRNQPQHF. The DNA of the CDR3 is TGCGCCAGCAGCCCGTTAACAGGGGGGAGACGCAATCAGCCCCAGCATTTT.